These 19 T cell receptor beta chains originate from one sample sequenced in a study of blood T cell repertoires in COVID-19. TCRdb's copy holds only in-frame clones and misses some; the assay was immunoSEQ multiplex PCR. Here the sample spans roughly 250,000 clones, 82% being singletons. The sequenced material came from peripheral blood. The receptors derive from a woman between 55 and 75 years old with active or convalescent COVID-19.

This clone was seen more than once but under ten times. V usage is TRBV3-1 (or the pseudogene TRBV3-2) and J usage is TRBJ2-7; D remains unclear. The germline gives CDR1 LGHDT, CDR2 YNNKEL (reference sequence). The germline V and J ends were trimmed by 2 bases and 4 bases, with 9 bases remaining between them. The CDR3 length is 13 residues. CDR3 in DNA: TGTGCCAGCAGCCAATCCCCGAGGTACGAGCAGTACTTC. It yields the protein CASSQSPRYEQYF.

The chain uses TRBV30 and TRBJ2-1, with 9 positions matching TRBD1. The length of the CDR3 is 15 residues. Germline V gene lookup returns CDR1 GTSNPN and CDR2 SVGIG (reference sequence). Trimming cost V 3 bases and J 4 bases; bases outside gene matches: 7. The CDR3 nucleotides are TGTGCCTGGAGCTCGACCGGGACAGGGTACAATGAGCAGTTCTTC. Its protein is CAWSSTGTGYNEQFF.

V and J are TRBV12-3 or TRBV12-4 and TRBJ1-2, with D maybe TRBD1 (5 bases). CDR3 length: 13 residues. The V end was cut by 6 bases, the J end by 6 bases, with 14 bases between. This chain's CDR3 is CASSQDRTNGYTF. The CDR3 nucleotides are TGTGCCAGCAGCCAAGACAGAACTAATGGCTACACCTTC.

The chain joins TRBV18 to TRBJ2-7, with a weak D call TRBD2 (6 bases). This CDR3 is 15 amino acids long. The ends were cut back, 2 bases at V and 4 bases at J, with 15 bases in the middle. Germline lookup yields CDR1 KGHSH and CDR2 LQKENI. In nucleotides, the CDR3 is TGTGCCAGCTCACCAGCTCAGGGAGGCTTTTACGAGCAGTACTTC. This gives the protein CASSPAQGGFYEQYF.

The V gene is TRBV5-1, the J gene TRBJ2-1, with D possibly being TRBD2 (5 bases). This CDR3 has 15 amino acids. Per the germline V gene, CDR1 is SGHRS and CDR2 is YFSETQ. V was clipped by 0 bases and J by 4 bases, with 11 bases between them. The CDR3 here is CASSLAGWTYNEQFF. The CDR3 nucleotides are TGCGCCAGCAGCTTGGCTGGGTGGACTTACAATGAGCAGTTCTTC.

The chain links TRBV6-5 to TRBJ1-2, with D possibly being TRBD1 (5 bases). CDR1 MNHEY and CDR2 SVGAGI come from the germline V gene. V lost 2 bases and J 5 bases, leaving 18 bases between the germline ends. The CDR3 has 16 amino acids. CDR3 loop: CASSYTGGKGGYGYTF. DNA of the CDR3: TGTGCCAGCAGTTACACCGGGGGGAAGGGCGGGTATGGCTACACCTTC.

The chain is built from TRBV27 and TRBJ1-2, with 8 bases that match TRBD1. The CDR3 consists of 12 residues. The germline V gene has CDR1 MNHEY and CDR2 SMNVEV (reference sequence). Unmatched junction bases numbered 3, after V lost 4 bases and J lost 8 bases. The CDR3 region is CASSSAGGGYTF. The CDR3 bases are TGTGCCAGCAGTTCGGCAGGGGGCGGCTACACCTTC.

V is TRBV11-2 and J is TRBJ1-3; D unclear. From germline, CDR1 is SGHAT and CDR2 FQNNGV. Trimming took off 1 base at V and 3 bases at J, with 4 bases between the two ends. This CDR3 is built from 13 residues. This chain's CDR3 is CASSLGLGNTIYF. The CDR3 region has the DNA TGTGCCAGCAGCTTAGGGCTTGGAAACACCATATATTTT.

J is TRBJ2-6 and V is TRBV30; D ambiguous. V gave up 3 bases and J gave up 0 bases, with 15 bases separating them. Germline CDR1 is GTSNPN and CDR2 is SVGIG (reference sequence). The length of the CDR3 is 17 residues. This CDR3 reads CAWRTPSQVSGANVLTF. The CDR3 DNA reads as TGTGCCTGGAGAACACCTTCACAAGTCTCTGGGGCCAACGTCCTGACTTTC.

The rearrangement links TRBV9 to TRBJ2-3; TRBD2 agrees at 15 bases. The germline V gene encodes CDR1 SGDLS and CDR2 YYNGEE. The junction had 8 bases not matched to a gene; V was cut back by 4 bases and J by 5 bases. This CDR3 region has 17 residues. CDR3 protein: CASSRRTSGGALDTQYF. The CDR3 DNA is TGTGCCAGCAGCCGTCGGACTAGCGGGGGGGCCCTAGATACGCAGTATTTT.

The chain combines TRBV29-1 with TRBJ2-1, with a possible D match to TRBD1 (5 bases). The germline V gene encodes CDR1 SQVTM and CDR2 ANQGSEA. V was trimmed by 3 bases and J by 0 bases, leaving 12 bases between them. The CDR3 has 15 amino acids. In nucleotides, the CDR3 is TGCAGCGTTGAGGGGCTAGACGGCTCCTACAATGAGCAGTTCTTC. Translating gives CSVEGLDGSYNEQFF.

V gene TRBV2 combines with J gene TRBJ1-2; 12 bases map to TRBD1. The germline CDR1 and CDR2 sequences are SNHLY and FYNNEI. CDR3 length equals 14 residues. V lost 5 bases, J lost 6 bases, and 4 bases stayed unmatched. This CDR3 is CASSQGQGADGYTF. As DNA, the CDR3 is TGTGCCAGCAGTCAGGGACAGGGGGCCGATGGCTACACCTTC.

This chain links TRBV5-1 with TRBJ1-2; 7 positions match TRBD1. This CDR3 comprises 14 residues. In germline, CDR1 is SGHRS, CDR2 YFSETQ. The ends lost 4 bases at V and 5 bases at J; junction bases unmatched: 8. CDR3 bases: TGCGCCAGCAGCCGGGACAGCGGAGAGTATGGCTACACCTTC. Translation gives CASSRDSGEYGYTF.

This clone was detected ten times or more. V is TRBV6-2 or TRBV6-3 and J is TRBJ1-2; no reliable D call. Looked up from germline, CDR1 is MNHEY and CDR2 is SVGEGT. V lost 6 bases and J lost 7, with 9 bases in between. The CDR3 covers 11 residues. Written as DNA, the CDR3 is TGTGCCAGCAGCCTTCGGGGTGGCTACACCTTC. Its protein is CASSLRGGYTF.

This chain joins TRBV19 and TRBJ1-6; D uncertain. Trimming left V 5 bases short and J 8 bases short, with 10 bases between. CDR1 LNHDA and CDR2 SQIVND come from the germline V gene (reference sequence). The CDR3 runs to 13 residues. CDR3 region: CASSPRGDSPLHF. CDR3 coding DNA: TGTGCCAGTAGTCCCCGGGGAGATTCACCCCTCCACTTT.

V is TRBV7-9 and J is TRBJ2-1; no firm D call. The V end lost 1 base, the J end lost 5 bases, and 12 bases lay between the germline ends. CDR1 and CDR2 (germline): SEHNR, FQNEAQ (reference sequence). This CDR3 region has 15 residues. CDR3 sequence (DNA): TGTGCCAGCAGCTTAGGCCGTACAGAACACAATGAGCAGTTCTTC. This gives the protein CASSLGRTEHNEQFF. The full variable domain, its missing parts supplied by reference TRBV7-9 and TRBJ2-1, is DTGVSQNPRHKITKRGQNVTFRCDPISEHNRLYWYRQTLGQGPEFLTYFQNEAQLEKSRLLSDRFSAERPKGSFSTLEIQRTEQGDSAMYLCASSLGRTEHNEQFFGPGTRLTVL.

This chain connects TRBV12-3 or TRBV12-4 to TRBJ2-5, with 9 nucleotides matching TRBD1. This CDR3 comprises 13 residues. J lost 5 bases, V lost 6 bases, and 4 bases had no gene match. CDR3 sequence (DNA): TGTGCCAGCAGGAGACAGGGGGATGAGACCCAGTACTTC. This translates into CASRRQGDETQYF.

This chain connects TRBV27 to TRBJ1-1, with 7 bases aligning to TRBD1. The germline V gene encodes CDR1 MNHEY and CDR2 SMNVEV (reference sequence). Trimming at V came to 7 bases and at J to 1 base, leaving 9 bases not matched to a gene. This CDR3 region has 15 residues. The CDR3 is CASIWRGRGNTEAFF. The CDR3 coding sequence is TGTGCCAGCATCTGGAGGGGGCGCGGGAACACTGAAGCTTTCTTT.

The chain recombines TRBV25-1 with TRBJ1-2; D is perhaps TRBD1 (6 bases). CDR1 is MGHDK and CDR2 is SYGVNS in the germline V gene. Trimming stripped 4 bases from V and 4 bases from J, with 10 bases between. The CDR3 has 13 amino acids. The CDR3 nucleotides are TGTGCCAGCAGTGTGGGGGCCGGCTATGGCTACACCTTC. The encoded protein is CASSVGAGYGYTF.